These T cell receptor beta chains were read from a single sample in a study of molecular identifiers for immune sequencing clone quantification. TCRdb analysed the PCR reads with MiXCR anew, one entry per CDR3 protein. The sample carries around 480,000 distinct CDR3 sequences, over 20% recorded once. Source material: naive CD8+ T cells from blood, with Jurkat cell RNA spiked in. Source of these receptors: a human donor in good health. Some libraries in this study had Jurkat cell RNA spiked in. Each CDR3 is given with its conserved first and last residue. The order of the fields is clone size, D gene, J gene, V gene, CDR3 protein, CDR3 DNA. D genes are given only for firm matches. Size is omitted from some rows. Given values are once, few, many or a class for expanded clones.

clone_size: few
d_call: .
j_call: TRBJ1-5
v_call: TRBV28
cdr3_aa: CASSSSRASNQPQHF
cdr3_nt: TGTGCCAGCAGTTCCTCCCGGGCTAGCAATCAGCCCCAGCATTTT

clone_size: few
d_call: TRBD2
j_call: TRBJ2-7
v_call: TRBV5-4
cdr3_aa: CASRSVTSGNHEQYF
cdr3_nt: TGTGCCAGCAGGTCTGTGACTAGCGGGAACCACGAGCAGTACTTC

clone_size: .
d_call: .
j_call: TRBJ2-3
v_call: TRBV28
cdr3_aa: CASSLGMSTDTQYF
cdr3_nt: TGTGCCAGCAGTTTAGGTATGAGCACAGATACGCAGTATTTT

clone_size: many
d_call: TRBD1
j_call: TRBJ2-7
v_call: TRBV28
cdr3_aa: CASSPRQGPYEQYF
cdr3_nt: TGTGCCAGCAGTCCCCGACAGGGTCCCTACGAGCAGTACTTC

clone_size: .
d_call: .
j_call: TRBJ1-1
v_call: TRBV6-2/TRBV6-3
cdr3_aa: CASTFGWGTEAFF
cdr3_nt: TGTGCCAGCACTTTCGGCTGGGGCACTGAAGCTTTCTTT

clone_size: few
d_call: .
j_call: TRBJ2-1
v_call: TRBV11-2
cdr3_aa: CASSLEGVTEQFF
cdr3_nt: TGTGCCAGCAGCTTAGAAGGGGTTACTGAGCAGTTCTTC

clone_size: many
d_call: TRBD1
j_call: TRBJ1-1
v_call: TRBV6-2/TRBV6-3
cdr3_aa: CASTTGLNTEAFF
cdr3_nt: TGTGCCAGCACGACAGGGCTGAACACTGAAGCTTTCTTT

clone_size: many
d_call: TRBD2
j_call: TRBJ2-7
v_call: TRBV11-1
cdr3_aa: CASSFDFSSGNYEQYF
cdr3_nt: TGTGCCAGCAGCTTTGATTTCTCTAGCGGGAACTACGAGCAGTACTTC

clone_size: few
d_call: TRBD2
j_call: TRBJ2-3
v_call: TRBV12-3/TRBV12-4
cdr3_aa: CASSFVLAGGPDTQYF
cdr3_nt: TGTGCCAGCAGTTTTGTACTAGCGGGGGGGCCAGATACGCAGTATTTT

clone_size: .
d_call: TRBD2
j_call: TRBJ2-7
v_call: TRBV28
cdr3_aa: CASQGEPGLGTYEQYF
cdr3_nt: TGTGCCAGCCAAGGGGAACCGGGACTAGGAACCTACGAGCAGTACTTC

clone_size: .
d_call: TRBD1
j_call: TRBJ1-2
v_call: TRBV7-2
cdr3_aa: CASSLVRPGQGSFGYTF
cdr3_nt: TGTGCCAGCAGCTTAGTACGACCGGGACAGGGGTCGTTTGGCTACACCTTC

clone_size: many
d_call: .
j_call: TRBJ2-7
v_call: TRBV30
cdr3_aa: CAWSADSVYEQYF
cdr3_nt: TGTGCCTGGAGTGCCGATAGCGTCTACGAGCAGTACTTC

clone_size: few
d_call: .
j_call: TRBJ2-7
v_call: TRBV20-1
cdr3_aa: CSAEGGYNSYEQYF
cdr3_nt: TGCAGTGCGGAGGGGGGTTACAACTCCTACGAGCAGTACTTC

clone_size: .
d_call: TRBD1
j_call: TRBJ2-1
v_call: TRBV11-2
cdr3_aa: CASSSGQGRVTHEQFF
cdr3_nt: TGTGCCAGCAGCTCGGGACAGGGGAGGGTTACCCATGAGCAGTTCTTC

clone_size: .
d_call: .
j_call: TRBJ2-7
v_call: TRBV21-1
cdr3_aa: CASSKGGTGRGICEQYF
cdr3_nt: TGTGCCAGCAGCAAAGGAGGGACAGGTAGGGGGATCTGCGAGCAGTACTTC

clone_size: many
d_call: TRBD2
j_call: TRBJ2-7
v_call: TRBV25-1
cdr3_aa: CASRKLPLAGAYEQYF
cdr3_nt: TGTGCCAGCAGAAAACTCCCACTAGCGGGAGCCTACGAGCAGTACTTC